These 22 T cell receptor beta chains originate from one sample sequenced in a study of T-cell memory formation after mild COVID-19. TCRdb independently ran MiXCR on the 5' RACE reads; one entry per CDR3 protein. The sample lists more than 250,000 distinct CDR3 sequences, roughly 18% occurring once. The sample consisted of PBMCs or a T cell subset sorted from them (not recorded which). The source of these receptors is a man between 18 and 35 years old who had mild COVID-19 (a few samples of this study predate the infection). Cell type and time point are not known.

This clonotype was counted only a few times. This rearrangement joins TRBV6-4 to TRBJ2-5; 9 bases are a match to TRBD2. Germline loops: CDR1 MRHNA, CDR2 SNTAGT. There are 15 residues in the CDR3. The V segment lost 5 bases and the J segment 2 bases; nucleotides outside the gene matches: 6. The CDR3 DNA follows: TGTGCCAGCAGTATCCTAGCGGGGAGGCAAGAGACCCAGTACTTC. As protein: CASSILAGRQETQYF.

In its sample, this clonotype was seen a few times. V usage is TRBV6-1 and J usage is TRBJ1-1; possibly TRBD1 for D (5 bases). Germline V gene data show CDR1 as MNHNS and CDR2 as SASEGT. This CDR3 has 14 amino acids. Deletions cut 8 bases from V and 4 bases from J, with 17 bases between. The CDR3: CASGGGTKITEAFF. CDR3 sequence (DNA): TGTGCCAGCGGTGGGGGAACCAAGATCACTGAAGCTTTCTTT.

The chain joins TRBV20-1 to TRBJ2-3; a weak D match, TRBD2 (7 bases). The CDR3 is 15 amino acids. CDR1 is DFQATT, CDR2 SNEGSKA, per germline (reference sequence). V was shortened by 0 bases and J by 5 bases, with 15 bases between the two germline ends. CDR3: CSARDPAGEGDTQYF. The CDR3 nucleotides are TGCAGTGCTAGAGATCCGGCAGGGGAGGGAGATACGCAGTATTTT.

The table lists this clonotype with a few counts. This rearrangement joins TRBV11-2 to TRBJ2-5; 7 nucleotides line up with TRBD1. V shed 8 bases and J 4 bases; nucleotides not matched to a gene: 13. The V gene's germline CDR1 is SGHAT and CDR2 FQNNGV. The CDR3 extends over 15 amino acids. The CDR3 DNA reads TGTGCCAGCGGTCTAGGGGGCGAGCAGAGAGAGACCCAGTACTTC. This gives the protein CASGLGGEQRETQYF.

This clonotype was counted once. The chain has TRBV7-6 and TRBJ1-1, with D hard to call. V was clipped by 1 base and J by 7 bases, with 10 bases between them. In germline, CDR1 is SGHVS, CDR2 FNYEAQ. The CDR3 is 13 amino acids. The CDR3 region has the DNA TGTGCCAGCAGCTTAGTCTTGGGGAATGAAGCTTTCTTT. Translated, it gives CASSLVLGNEAFF.

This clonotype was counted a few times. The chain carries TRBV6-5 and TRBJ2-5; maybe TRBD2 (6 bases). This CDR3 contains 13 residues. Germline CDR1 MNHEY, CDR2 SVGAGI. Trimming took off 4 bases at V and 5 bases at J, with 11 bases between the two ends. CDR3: CASSFPAGETQYF. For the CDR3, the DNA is TGTGCCAGCAGTTTCCCGGCGGGGGAGACCCAGTACTTC.

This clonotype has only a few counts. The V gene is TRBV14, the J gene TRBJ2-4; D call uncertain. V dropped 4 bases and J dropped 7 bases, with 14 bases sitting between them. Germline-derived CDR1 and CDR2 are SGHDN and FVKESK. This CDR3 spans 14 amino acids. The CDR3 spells CASSRPDGFNIQYF. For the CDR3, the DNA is TGTGCCAGCAGCCGACCGGATGGGTTTAACATTCAGTACTTC.

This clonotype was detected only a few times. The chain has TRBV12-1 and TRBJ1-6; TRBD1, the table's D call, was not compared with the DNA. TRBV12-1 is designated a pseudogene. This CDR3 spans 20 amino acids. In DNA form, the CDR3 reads TGTGCCAGCAGCACAAGACCGGGACAGAGAACTAGCTCCTATAATTCACCCCTCCACTTT. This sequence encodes CASSTRPGQRTSSYNSPLHF.

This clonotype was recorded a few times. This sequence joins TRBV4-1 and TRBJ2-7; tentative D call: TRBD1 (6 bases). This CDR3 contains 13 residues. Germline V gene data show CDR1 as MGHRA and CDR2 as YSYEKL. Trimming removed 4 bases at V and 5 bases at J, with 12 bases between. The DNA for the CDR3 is TGCGCCAGCAGCCGTCAACAGGGAAACGAGCAGTACTTC. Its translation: CASSRQQGNEQYF.

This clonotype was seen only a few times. Here the CDR3 reads CAISESRQGEAFF. CDR3 sequence (DNA): TGTGCCATCAGTGAGTCCAGACAGGGTGAAGCTTTCTTT. The J gene is TRBJ1-1, the V gene TRBV10-3; 7 bases fit TRBD1. CDR1 ENHRY and CDR2 SYGVKD come from the germline V gene. The CDR3 is made up of 13 amino acids. Trimming at V came to 0 bases and at J to 7 bases, leaving 2 bases not matched to a gene.

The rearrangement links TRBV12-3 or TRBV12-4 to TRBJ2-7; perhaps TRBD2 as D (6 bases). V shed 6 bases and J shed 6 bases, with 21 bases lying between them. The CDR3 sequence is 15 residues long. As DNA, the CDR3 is TGTGCCAGCAGCTTTACAACCGGGATGGGAGGCGAGCAGTACTTC. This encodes CASSFTTGMGGEQYF.

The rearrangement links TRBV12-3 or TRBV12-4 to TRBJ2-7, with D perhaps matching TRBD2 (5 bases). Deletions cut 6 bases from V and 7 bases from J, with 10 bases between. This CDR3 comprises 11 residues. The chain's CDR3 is CASSTRREQYF. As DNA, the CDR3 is TGTGCCAGCAGCACAAGGAGGGAGCAGTACTTC.

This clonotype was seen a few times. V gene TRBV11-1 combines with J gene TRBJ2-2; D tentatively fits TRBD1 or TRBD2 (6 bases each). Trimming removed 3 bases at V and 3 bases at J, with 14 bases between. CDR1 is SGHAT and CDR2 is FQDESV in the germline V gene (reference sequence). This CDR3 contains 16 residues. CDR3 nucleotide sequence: TGTGCCAGCAGCTTCGGCGCGGGACATTACACCGGGGAGCTGTTTTTT. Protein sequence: CASSFGAGHYTGELFF.

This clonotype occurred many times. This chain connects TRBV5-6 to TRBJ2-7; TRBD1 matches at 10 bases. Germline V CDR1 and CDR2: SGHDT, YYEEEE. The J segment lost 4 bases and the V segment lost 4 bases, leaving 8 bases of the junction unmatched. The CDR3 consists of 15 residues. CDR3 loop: CASSDPGQGLYEQYF. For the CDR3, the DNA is TGTGCCAGCAGCGATCCGGGACAGGGGTTATACGAGCAGTACTTC.

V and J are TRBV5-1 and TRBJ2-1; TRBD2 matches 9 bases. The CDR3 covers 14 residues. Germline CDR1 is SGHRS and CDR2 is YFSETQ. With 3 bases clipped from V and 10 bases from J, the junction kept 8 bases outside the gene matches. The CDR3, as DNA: TGCGCCAGCAGCTCAGCGGGGGGACTGGGCGAGCAGTTCTTC. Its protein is CASSSAGGLGEQFF.

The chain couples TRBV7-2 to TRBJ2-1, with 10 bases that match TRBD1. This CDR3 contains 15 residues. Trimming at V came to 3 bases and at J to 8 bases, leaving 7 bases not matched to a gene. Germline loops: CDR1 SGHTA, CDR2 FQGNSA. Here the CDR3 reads CASSFAGQGLYEQFF. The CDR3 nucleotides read TGTGCCAGCAGCTTTGCGGGACAGGGGTTGTATGAGCAGTTCTTC.

The DNA for the CDR3 is TGTGCCAGTAGTAGGAGGGGTCCCTACAATGAGCAGTTCTTC. Translation gives CASSRRGPYNEQFF. This rearrangement joins TRBV19 to TRBJ2-1; D possibly corresponds to TRBD2 (6 bases). The CDR3 length is 14 residues. V shed 4 bases and J shed 2 bases, with 9 bases lying between them. Germline lookup yields CDR1 LNHDA and CDR2 SQIVND (reference sequence).

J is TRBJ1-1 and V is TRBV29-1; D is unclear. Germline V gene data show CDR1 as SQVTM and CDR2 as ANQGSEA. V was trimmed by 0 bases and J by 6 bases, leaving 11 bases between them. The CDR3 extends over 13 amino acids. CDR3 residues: CSVEDPNLPEAFF. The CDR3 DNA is TGCAGCGTTGAAGACCCGAACCTCCCTGAAGCTTTCTTT.

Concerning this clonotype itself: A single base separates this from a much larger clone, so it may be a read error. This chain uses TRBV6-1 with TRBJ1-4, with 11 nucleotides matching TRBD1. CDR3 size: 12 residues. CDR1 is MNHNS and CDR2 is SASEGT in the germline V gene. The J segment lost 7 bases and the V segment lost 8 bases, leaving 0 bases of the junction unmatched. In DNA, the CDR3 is TGTGCCAGCGGGACAGGGGGTGAAAAACTGTTTTTT. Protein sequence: CASGTGGEKLFF.

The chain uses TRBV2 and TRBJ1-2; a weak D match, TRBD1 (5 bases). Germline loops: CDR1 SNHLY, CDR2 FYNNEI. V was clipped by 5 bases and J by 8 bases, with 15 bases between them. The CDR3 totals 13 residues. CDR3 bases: TGTGCCAGCAGTTGGACACGCCGGGAGGGCTACACCTTC. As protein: CASSWTRREGYTF.

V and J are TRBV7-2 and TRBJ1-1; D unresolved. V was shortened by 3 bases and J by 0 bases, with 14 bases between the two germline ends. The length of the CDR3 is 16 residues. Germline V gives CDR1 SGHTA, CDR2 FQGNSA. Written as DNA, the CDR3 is TGTGCCAGCAGCTTGGGATCGACGGAACTGAACACTGAAGCTTTCTTT. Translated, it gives CASSLGSTELNTEAFF.

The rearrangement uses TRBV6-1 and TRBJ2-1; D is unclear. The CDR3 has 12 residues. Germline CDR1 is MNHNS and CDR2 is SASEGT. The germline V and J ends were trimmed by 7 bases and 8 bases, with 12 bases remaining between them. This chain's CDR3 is CASNHFRHEQFF. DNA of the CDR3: TGTGCCAGCAACCATTTCCGTCATGAGCAGTTCTTC.